The following is a TCR beta chain sequence with its context. Its antigen is not identified. This sample's TCRbeta library carried unique molecular identifier barcodes. TCRdb used MiXCR to reprocess the PCR reads, holding one entry per CDR3 protein. This sample carries about 980,000 distinct CDR3 sequences, around 30% of them seen once, and the ten largest clones take more than 25%. The CDR3 extends over 13 amino acids. V lost 4 bases, J lost 2 bases, and 2 bases stayed unmatched. From germline, CDR1 is DFQATT and CDR2 SNEGSKA (reference sequence). This entry comes from a study of T-cell reconstitution after alpha-beta-depleted transplantation in children. The study, taken as a whole, reports: Several patients had high TCRbeta diversity at day 60; it came from surviving recipient T cells and thymic progenitors.

This specimen was PBMCs, mostly from graft donor cells, taken 360 days after TCRalphabeta/CD19-depleted stem cell transplant. The chain links TRBV20-1 to TRBJ2-7, with 10 bases identical to TRBD2. The origin of this receptor is a boy under two years old who had a stem cell transplant for SCID, so the T cells may come from the graft donor. The CDR3 DNA reads as TGCAGTGCTACTAGCGGGGGTGCCTACGAGCAGTACTTC. Translation: CSATSGGAYEQYF.